This T cell receptor beta chain was identified during a study of T cells after yellow fever vaccination. Regarding the study as a whole: Compared with primary, the secondary response was weaker and peaked at day 5, not 15.

V dropped 4 bases and J dropped 6 bases, with 10 bases sitting between them. The CDR3 has 13 residues. The germline V gene encodes CDR1 SGHNT and CDR2 YYREEE (reference sequence). TCRdb reprocessed the 5' RACE reads via MiXCR and lists one record per CDR3 protein. Of under 600,000 distinct CDR3 sequences listed, just over 20% are singletons. As regards this clonotype: Its specificity is not known.

This chain links TRBV5-4 with TRBJ2-2; D unresolved. The sequence came from a man between 18 and 35 years old who received the YFV17D yellow fever vaccine. The sample here was PBMCs, taken approximately 20 days after the first yellow fever vaccination. CDR3 nucleotide sequence: TGTGCCAGCAGCCCTCGACAATCCGGGGAGCTGTTTTTT. Translation: CASSPRQSGELFF.